This is a list of T cell receptor delta chains from one sample in a study of gamma-delta T cells after stem cell transplantation. TCRdb re-analyzed the RT-PCR reads via CATT. The data show 3,000 to 3,500 delta-chain clones, around 1.8% seen once. Sequenced: gamma-delta T cells. These receptors were collected from a human donor. It is not recorded whose cells these are; they may come from a transplant donor. The CDR3 runs from the conserved cysteine through the conserved F or W. The order of the fields is clone size, V gene, J gene, D gene, CDR3 protein, CDR3 DNA. The D gene is left open where the match is weak. Only some rows state a clone size, as once, few, many or a class for expanded clones.

medium-sized,TRDV2,TRDJ1,TRDD3,CACDTLSFLGIRYTDKLIF,TGTGCCTGTGACACTCTTTCCTTCTTGGGGATACGGTACACCGATAAACTCATCTTT
medium-sized,TRDV3,TRDJ1,TRDD3,CAFRLEYVLGDTYSRTDKLIF,TGTGCCTTTCGTCTAGAATATGTACTGGGGGATACGTACAGTAGGACCGATAAACTCATCTTT
medium-sized,TRDV2,TRDJ1,TRDD3,CACDDLPTGGYDTDKLIF,TGTGCCTGTGACGACCTACCCACTGGGGGATACGACACCGATAAACTCATCTTT
-,TRDV2,TRDJ1,TRDD3,CACDSLGDTVRYTDKLIF,TGTGCCTGTGACTCCCTGGGGGATACAGTGAGGTACACCGATAAACTCATCTTT
medium-sized,TRDV2,TRDJ1,TRDD3,CACDRLGGIQAGIADKLIF,TGTGCCTGTGACCGATTAGGGGGGATACAAGCGGGGATCGCCGATAAACTCATCTTT
medium-sized,TRDV2,TRDJ1,TRDD3,CACDRVGDTTGTLIF,TGTGCCTGTGACAGAGTCGGGGATACGACGGGAACTCTCATCTTT
-,TRDV2,TRDJ1,TRDD3,CACDSLSPVLGERGNTDKLIF,TGTGCCTGTGACTCCCTATCTCCTGTACTGGGGGAGAGGGGGAACACCGATAAACTCATCTTT
medium-sized,TRDV2,TRDJ3,TRDD3,CACDTTGGRPGSWDTRQMFF,TGTGCCTGTGACACAACTGGGGGCCGACCGGGCTCCTGGGACACCCGACAGATGTTTTTC
large,TRDV2,TRDJ1,TRDD3,CACDAWTGGYAANGKLIF,TGTGCCTGTGACGCCTGGACTGGGGGATACGCTGCTAATGGTAAACTCATCTTT
large,TRDV2,TRDJ1,-,CACDTVWGPYTDKLIF,TGTGCCTGTGACACCGTCTGGGGACCCTACACCGATAAACTCATCTTT
medium-sized,TRDV2,TRDJ1,TRDD3,CACDPLLGDTKLIF,TGTGCCTGTGACCCTTTACTGGGGGATACGAAACTCATCTTT
medium-sized,TRDV2,TRDJ1,TRDD3,CACDTGWRGYAPDKLIF,TGTGCCTGTGACACCGGGTGGAGGGGATACGCACCCGATAAACTCATCTTT
few,TRDV2,TRDJ1,TRDD3,CACEDLSLLGDTKETDKLIF,TGTGCCTGTGAAGACCTCTCCCTACTGGGGGATACCAAGGAGACCGATAAACTCATCTTT
medium-sized,TRDV2,TRDJ1,-,CACELLLSHANLSPTDKLIF,TGTGCCTGTGAACTTCTCCTCTCGCACGCGAATCTCTCTCCCACCGATAAACTCATCTTT
-,TRDV1,TRDJ1,TRDD3,CALGELTPSRFGGGYGTDKLIF,TGTGCTCTTGGGGAACTAACTCCTTCCCGTTTTGGTGGGGGATACGGAACCGATAAACTCATCTTT
medium-sized,TRDV2,TRDJ1,-,CACDTLEFADKLIF,TGTGCCTGTGACACCCTGGAATTCGCCGATAAACTCATCTTT
medium-sized,TRDV2,TRDJ1,TRDD3,CACDTLNSGGYRLGTDKLIF,TGTGCCTGTGACACTCTTAATTCTGGGGGATACCGGTTGGGGACCGATAAACTCATCTTT
medium-sized,TRDV2,TRDJ1,-,CACDSLGSEGPIDKLIF,TGTGCCTGTGACAGCCTAGGCTCTGAGGGGCCCATAGATAAACTCATCTTT
few,TRDV2,TRDJ1,TRDD3,CACDSGRKKWGIRRGDKLIF,TGTGCCTGTGACTCCGGTCGGAAGAAGTGGGGGATACGGAGGGGCGATAAACTCATCTTT
medium-sized,TRDV2,TRDJ1,TRDD3,CACDPVWTGGYATDKLIF,TGTGCCTGTGACCCGGTTTGGACTGGGGGATACGCGACCGATAAACTCATCTTT
medium-sized,TRDV2,TRDJ1,TRDD3,CACVLLGDTTDKLIF,TGTGCCTGTGTTTTACTGGGGGATACAACCGATAAACTCATCTTT
medium-sized,TRDV2,TRDJ1,-,CACDTVSYNDIELIF,TGTGCCTGTGACACCGTCTCCTACAACGATATCGAGCTCATCTTT
-,TRDV2,TRDJ1,TRDD3,CACDTMSLGDTVGDKLIF,TGTGCCTGCGACACCATGAGTCTGGGGGATACGGTTGGCGATAAACTCATCTTT
medium-sized,TRDV2,TRDJ1,-,CACDSLLREDKLIF,TGTGCCTGTGACTCACTTCTGAGGGAAGATAAACTCATCTTT
medium-sized,TRDV2,TRDJ1,TRDD3,CACDLISTGGSRTTDKLIF,TGTGCCTGTGACCTTATAAGTACTGGGGGCTCCAGGACGACCGATAAACTCATCTTT
-,TRDV1,TRDJ1,-,CALGDSTKGGDTDKLIF,TGTGCTCTTGGGGACAGTACCAAGGGCGGGGACACCGATAAACTCATCTTT
few,TRDV2,TRDJ1,TRDD3,CACDLLLGDPRPDKLIF,TGTGCCTGTGACCTTCTACTGGGGGACCCTCGACCTGATAAACTCATCTTT
medium-sized,TRDV2,TRDJ1,TRDD3,CACGPDTGGPYTDKLIF,TGTGCCTGTGGTCCTGATACTGGGGGCCCGTACACCGATAAACTCATCTTT
large,TRDV2,TRDJ1,TRDD3,CACDTVRMGDIFQDTDKLIF,TGTGCCTGTGACACCGTACGGATGGGGGATATATTCCAGGACACCGATAAACTCATCTTT
medium-sized,TRDV2,TRDJ1,TRDD3,CACDTAGGYMIRTDKLIF,TGTGCCTGTGACACCGCTGGGGGATACATGATTCGGACCGATAAACTCATCTTT
medium-sized,TRDV2,TRDJ1,TRDD3,CACDLVGDTPSRDKLIF,TGTGCCTGTGACTTAGTGGGGGATACCCCATCTCGCGATAAACTCATCTTT
medium-sized,TRDV2,TRDJ3,-,CACDTVSGSSWDTRQMFF,TGTGCCTGTGACACCGTATCTGGCAGCTCCTGGGACACCCGACAGATGTTTTTC
medium-sized,TRDV2,TRDJ1,TRDD3,CACDTLGDTSTDKLIF,TGTGCCTGTGACACACTGGGGGATACCTCCACCGATAAACTCATCTTT
few,TRDV2,TRDJ1,-,CACDTLGPMAHHTDKLIF,TGTGCCTGTGACACCTTGGGACCCATGGCCCATCACACCGATAAACTCATCTTT
medium-sized,TRDV2,TRDJ1,TRDD3,CACDTLLGDTPLLYTDKLIF,TGTGCCTGTGACACCCTACTGGGGGATACACCCCTCCTATACACCGATAAACTCATCTTT
medium-sized,TRDV3,TRDJ1,-,CAQRLGFGLTDKLIF,TGTGCCCAACGTCTGGGGTTCGGGCTCACCGATAAACTCATCTTT
few,TRDV2,TRDJ2,TRDD3,CACDTVGAGDPVALTAQLFF,TGTGCCTGTGACACCGTAGGAGCGGGGGATCCCGTTGCTTTGACAGCACAACTCTTCTTT
medium-sized,TRDV2,TRDJ1,TRDD3,CACDPVLGDTWYTDKLIF,TGTGCCTGTGACCCCGTACTGGGGGATACGTGGTACACCGATAAACTCATCTTT
-,TRDV2,TRDJ1,TRDD3,CACDALAGGYYDTDKLIF,TGTGCCTGTGACGCCCTGGCTGGGGGATACTATGACACCGACAAACTCATCTTT
few,TRDV2,TRDJ3,TRDD3,CACDTAGGGLSSWDTRQMFF,TGTGCCTGTGACACCGCGGGTGGGGGATTGAGCTCCTGGGACACCCGACAGATGTTTTTC